The 24 T cell receptor beta chains reported below all come from one sample, sequenced in a study of PD-1 blockade in classical Hodgkin lymphoma. Sample time point: newly diagnosed, previously untreated cHL patient sample. Profiling relied on immunoSEQ multiplex PCR, and the TCRdb table lists in-frame clones only, not all of them. Of about 46,000 clones in the sample, more than 75% are singletons; the top ten hold around 5%. Input material: peripheral blood mononuclear cells (PBMCs). These receptors were collected from a human donor with classical Hodgkin lymphoma.

The V and J genes are TRBV5-1 and TRBJ2-1, with a tentative D call TRBD2 (5 bases). V lost 0 bases and J lost 1, with 8 bases in between. This CDR3 comprises 15 residues. CDR1 and CDR2 from the germline V gene are SGHRS and YFSETQ. CDR3 protein: CASSLERPSYNEQFF. The CDR3 nucleotides read TGCGCCAGCAGCTTGGAGCGGCCATCCTACAATGAGCAGTTCTTC.

The V call is TRBV10-2, the J call TRBJ2-3, with D possibly matching TRBD2 (5 bases). Germline loops: CDR1 WSHSY, CDR2 SAAADI. There are 14 residues in the CDR3. Deletions cut 8 bases from V and 3 bases from J, with 15 bases between. The CDR3 here is CASSSGGQTDTQYF. As DNA, the CDR3 is TGCGCCAGCTCCTCTGGCGGGCAGACAGATACGCAGTATTTT.

V is TRBV19 and J is TRBJ2-3, with 7 bases aligning to TRBD1. V shed 5 bases, J shed 7 bases, and the junction held 3 bases outside the gene matches. CDR3 length equals 12 residues. From germline, CDR1 is LNHDA and CDR2 SQIVND (reference sequence). The CDR3 bases are TGTGCCAGTAGTGGACAGGCGAATACGCAGTATTTT. It codes for CASSGQANTQYF. The full variable domain, completed using reference TRBV19 and TRBJ2-3, is DGGITQSPKYLFRKEGQNVTLSCEQNLNHDAMYWYRQDPGQGLRLIYYSQIVNDFQKGDIAEGYSVSREKKESFPLTVTSAQKNPTAFYLCASSGQANTQYFGPGTRLTVL.

This clone was counted a single time. DNA for the CDR3: TGTGCCAGCAGTCCTTCCGGGGCGGGGACTGAAGCTTTCTTT. Encoded protein: CASSPSGAGTEAFF. The chain employs TRBV6-5 and TRBJ1-1, with D perhaps matching TRBD1 (5 bases). V was cut by 5 bases and J by 5 bases, with 15 bases left in between. This CDR3 region has 14 residues. Germline loops: CDR1 MNHEY, CDR2 SVGAGI.

V is TRBV9 and J is TRBJ2-1; D assignment may be TRBD1 or TRBD2 (6 bases each). V was shortened by 3 bases and J by 0 bases, with 19 bases between the two germline ends. Germline CDR1 SGDLS, CDR2 YYNGEE. CDR3 length equals 18 residues. This CDR3 is CASSEGGPLRGSYNEQFF. Here the CDR3 DNA reads TGTGCCAGCAGCGAGGGGGGCCCCTTGAGGGGCTCCTACAATGAGCAGTTCTTC.

Of note for this clone: No DNA is shown, since the ends of the CDR3 on it are uncertain; the CDR3 is the one TCRdb lists. This CDR3 reads CASSSSGEGSGYGYTF. The chain employs TRBV28 and TRBJ1-2. CDR1 is MDHEN and CDR2 is SYDVKM in the germline V gene. From its first to its last residue, the CDR3 has 16 amino acids.

The rearrangement joins TRBV7-8 to TRBJ2-7; tentatively, D is TRBD2 (6 bases). CDR3 length equals 17 residues. Germline CDR1 is SGHVS and CDR2 is FQNEAQ. Trimming removed 0 bases from V and 4 bases from J, with 19 bases in between. CDR3 DNA: TGTGCCAGCAGCTTAGCGAACTCGGTGGCTAGCGCGTACGAGCAGTACGTC. Its translation is CASSLANSVASAYEQYV.

The chain joins TRBV5-1 to TRBJ1-3; TRBD1 matches 10 bases. The length of the CDR3 is 17 residues. Germline CDR1 SGHRS, CDR2 YFSETQ. V was pared by 4 bases and J by 0 bases, with 7 bases of the junction left unmatched. For the CDR3, the DNA is TGCGCCAGCAGCCCGGGACAGGGGTCCATCTCTGGAAACACCATATATTTT. It specifies CASSPGQGSISGNTIYF.

The V call is TRBV7-9, the J call TRBJ1-2; D is possibly TRBD1 (5 bases). Germline loops: CDR1 SEHNR, CDR2 FQNEAQ (reference sequence). This CDR3 spans 15 amino acids. The V and J ends lost 4 bases and 4 bases respectively, with 16 bases between them. The chain's CDR3 is CASSSSGTLVYGYTF. CDR3 coding DNA: TGTGCCAGCAGCTCTTCAGGGACTCTCGTCTATGGCTACACCTTC.

The V call is TRBV18, the J call TRBJ1-4; 10 bases map to TRBD1. Germline V gene lookup returns CDR1 KGHSH and CDR2 LQKENI. J gave up 7 bases and V 6 bases, and 8 bases lay outside the gene matches. This CDR3 spans 15 amino acids. The CDR3 protein is CASSERTGGGEKLFF. CDR3 coding DNA: TGTGCCAGCTCTGAACGGACAGGGGGTGGTGAAAAACTGTTTTTT.

The chain is built from TRBV29-1 and TRBJ1-3, with TRBD1 as a possible D gene (5 bases). V lost 7 bases, J lost 1 base, and 8 bases lay in between. The CDR3 is 12 amino acids. CDR1 and CDR2 from the germline V gene are SQVTM and ANQGSEA. The chain's CDR3 is CSGGISGNTIYF. The CDR3 DNA sequence: TGCAGCGGGGGGATTTCTGGAAACACCATATATTTT.

This clone was recorded once. The rearrangement links TRBV21-1 to TRBJ1-1; the table's TRBD1 call for D was not verified on the DNA. TRBV21-1 is tagged as a pseudogene. The CDR3 is made up of 15 amino acids. The CDR3 DNA reads TGTGCCAGCAGATGGACAGGGGGTTTGAACACTGAAGCTTTCTTT. It is translated as CASRWTGGLNTEAFF.

Of note for this clone: Other DNA sequences in the sample encode the same CDR3. V and J are TRBV9 and TRBJ2-1; D may be TRBD2 (6 bases). Trimming removed 2 bases from V and 0 bases from J, with 9 bases in between. This CDR3 comprises 15 residues. Germline V CDR1 and CDR2: SGDLS, YYNGEE. The CDR3 loop is CASSVSGSSYNEQFF. CDR3 sequence (DNA): TGTGCCAGCAGCGTTAGCGGTAGCTCCTACAATGAGCAGTTCTTC.

This clone was found a few times. The chain combines TRBV2 with TRBJ2-5, with TRBD1 identical over 7 bases. This CDR3 is built from 15 residues. Germline V gives CDR1 SNHLY, CDR2 FYNNEI. V trimming: 1 base; J trimming: 3 bases; junction bases outside the gene matches: 5. CDR3 protein: CASSEVLGTEETQYF. CDR3 bases: TGTGCCAGCAGTGAAGTTTTAGGGACAGAAGAGACCCAGTACTTC.

The chain uses TRBV30 and TRBJ1-1, with a weak D call TRBD1 (6 bases). Looked up from germline, CDR1 is GTSNPN and CDR2 is SVGIG (reference sequence). Deletions cut 5 bases from V and 2 bases from J, with 9 bases between. The CDR3 consists of 12 residues. CDR3 loop: CAWDRTNTEAFF. The CDR3 DNA reads TGTGCCTGGGACAGGACTAACACTGAAGCTTTCTTT.

This chain joins TRBV28 and TRBJ2-1, with D hard to call. This CDR3 contains 12 residues. Trimming took off 2 bases at V and 10 bases at J, with 9 bases between the two ends. Germline V CDR1 and CDR2: MDHEN, SYDVKM. In nucleotides, the CDR3 is TGTGCCAGCAGTTTAGCTCTGGGGGAGCAGTTCTTC. Translation gives CASSLALGEQFF. The full variable domain, its missing parts supplied by reference TRBV28 and TRBJ2-1, is DVKVTQSSRYLVKRTGEKVFLECVQDMDHENMFWYRQDPGLGLRLIYFSYDVKMKEKGDIPEGYSVSREKKERFSLILESASTNQTSMYLCASSLALGEQFFGPGTRLTVL.

The chain is built from TRBV4-2 and TRBJ2-1; TRBD2 matches 12 bases. Germline values: CDR1 LGHNA, CDR2 YNFKEQ. The CDR3 is 16 amino acids. V lost 0 bases, J lost 10 bases, and 7 bases stayed unmatched. CDR3 in DNA: TGTGCCAGCAGCCAAGATTTCCTAGCGGGAGGGCGAGAGCAGTTCTTC. It encodes CASSQDFLAGGREQFF.

V usage is TRBV5-1 and J usage is TRBJ1-2, with D possibly TRBD1 on 5 matching bases. Germline-derived CDR1 and CDR2 are SGHRS and YFSETQ. CDR3 length: 13 residues. V was pared by 5 bases and J by 2 bases, with 10 bases between. CDR3 nucleotides: TGCGCCAGCAGTCGGGGGAGCAACTATGGCTACACCTTC. This encodes CASSRGSNYGYTF.

The gene calls are TRBV6-4 and TRBJ1-3; 7 bases align to TRBD1. Germline CDR1 MRHNA, CDR2 SNTAGT. The CDR3 runs to 20 residues. V shed 7 bases and J 3 bases; nucleotides not matched to a gene: 24. CDR3 sequence (DNA): TGTGCCAGCACCCAGGACCCGACAGGGATCCGCCGCTCTAGTGGAAACACCATATATTTT. This translates into CASTQDPTGIRRSSGNTIYF.

The V call is TRBV2, the J call TRBJ1-5; a weak D match, TRBD1 (5 bases). CDR1 SNHLY and CDR2 FYNNEI come from the germline V gene. CDR3 length equals 12 residues. V was clipped by 6 bases and J by 11 bases, with 14 bases between them. The chain's CDR3 is CASSFGQGSQHF. The CDR3, as DNA: TGTGCCAGCAGCTTCGGACAAGGGTCCCAGCATTTT.

This chain links TRBV28 with TRBJ2-1, with D tentatively TRBD1 or TRBD2 (6 bases each). Germline values: CDR1 MDHEN, CDR2 SYDVKM. The CDR3 covers 12 residues. V shed 8 bases and J shed 10 bases, with 15 bases lying between them. In DNA form, the CDR3 reads TGTGCCAGCTCTTTAGGGGGACTGGAGCAGTTCTTC. This translates into CASSLGGLEQFF.

The rearrangement links TRBV5-4 to TRBJ2-2; D tentatively reads TRBD1 or TRBD2 (5 bases each). CDR1 and CDR2 (germline): SGHNT, YYREEE (reference sequence). CDR3 length: 15 residues. V dropped 5 bases and J dropped 0 bases, with 11 bases sitting between them. The CDR3 region is CASRRDGTNTGELFF. The CDR3 DNA is TGTGCCAGCAGAAGGGACGGGACGAACACCGGGGAGCTGTTTTTT.

The rearrangement uses TRBV18 and TRBJ2-7; D is perhaps TRBD1 or TRBD2 (6 bases each). Germline V lookup: CDR1 KGHSH, CDR2 LQKENI. The CDR3 runs 15 residues. V was clipped by 2 bases and J by 3 bases, with 14 bases between them. The CDR3 reads CASSPTGDTYYEQYF. As DNA, the CDR3 is TGTGCCAGCTCACCAACGGGGGACACGTACTACGAGCAGTACTTC.

In its sample, this clone was seen a few times. J is TRBJ2-1 and V is TRBV27, with 9 bases that match TRBD2. The germline CDR1 and CDR2 sequences are MNHEY and SMNVEV (reference sequence). CDR3 length: 15 amino acids. V dropped 6 bases and J dropped 6; count of bases not matched to a gene: 9. CDR3 residues: CASRSVPGLANEQFF. The CDR3 coding sequence is TGTGCCAGCAGGTCTGTACCGGGACTAGCCAATGAGCAGTTCTTC.